Sequencing of this T cell receptor (beta chain) was carried out in a study of tumor-infiltrating lymphocytes in primary liver carcinoma. Study summary: Samples had roughly 3.65 to 7.5 million productive TCRbeta reads, comparable between tissue types. Study results and caveats: No comparison of CD4+ and CD8+ repertoires was made, since the samples were bulk unsorted.

It was unsorted whole blood that yielded blood RNA, and germline DNA was also extracted. Patients were chronically HBV-infected and treatment-naive. TCR beta cDNA was made from approximately 500 ng total RNA with a constant-region primer. Modified slightly, ARM-PCR produced TCR beta libraries over three nested multiplex PCR rounds. PCR rounds one and two used TRBV1-TRBV30 forward primers with a C-beta reverse primer for around 9 cycles each. TCRdb independently ran MiXCR on the multiplex PCR reads; one entry per CDR3 protein. The sample lists 330,000 or so distinct CDR3 sequences, roughly 61% seen once, with roughly 6% in the top ten. A remark on this clonotype: What it recognizes is unknown. This may be a read error: a much more frequent sequence differs by one nucleotide.

The germline V and J ends were trimmed by 0 bases and 12 bases, with 24 bases remaining between them. The V gene's germline CDR1 is MGHRA and CDR2 YSYEKL. The CDR3 runs to 17 residues. This sequence was found in a middle-aged man with primary liver carcinoma and hepatitis B virus infection. Material for sequencing was peripheral blood. V gene TRBV4-1 combines with J gene TRBJ2-1, with D perhaps matching TRBD2 (6 bases). The CDR3, as DNA: TGCGCCAGCAGCCAAGATAGGCGGCTAGCGTTAGGGGATGGGCAGTTCTTC. The encoded protein is CASSQDRRLALGDGQFF.